Listed below are T cell receptor beta chains from one sample, sequenced in a study of T-cell reconstitution after alpha-beta-depleted transplantation in children. MiXCR, applied by TCRdb to the PCR reads, yields one record per CDR3 protein. Among roughly 420,000 distinct CDR3 sequences, roughly 15% were seen once, and the ten largest hold 29%. Sequencing used PBMCs, mostly from graft donor cells, obtained 360 days after TCRalphabeta/CD19-depleted stem cell transplant. The source is a boy less than two years old who had a stem cell transplant for Wiskott-Aldrich syndrome, so the T cells may come from the graft donor. Both conserved end residues are part of each CDR3. D genes are given only for firm matches. Clone size is stated in some rows and not others, as once, few, many or a class when expanded.

many	TRBV5-1	TRBJ1-2	-	TGCGCCAGCAGCTTGGAAGGCAGTTCCTATGTCGGCTACACCTTC	CASSLEGSSYVGYTF
few	TRBV11-2	TRBJ2-3	-	TGTGCCAGCAGCCGGTTCCGGGGGATCACAGATACGCAGTATTTT	CASSRFRGITDTQYF
-	TRBV24-1	TRBJ2-1	-	TGTGCCACCAGTGGGTCGTCCAATGAGCAGTTCTTC	CATSGSSNEQFF
many	TRBV2	TRBJ2-1	TRBD2	TGTGCCAGCAGTGAGTGGGGACTAGCCAGCTCCTACAATGAGCAGTTCTTC	CASSEWGLASSYNEQFF
few	TRBV4-3	TRBJ2-4	-	TGCGCCAGCAGCCAGCTAGCAGATAAGAACATTCAGTACTTC	CASSQLADKNIQYF
few	TRBV12-3/TRBV12-4	TRBJ1-5	TRBD1	TGTGCCAGCAGTTTGGGTCAGGGGGAACAGCCCCAGCATTTT	CASSLGQGEQPQHF
-	TRBV7-2	TRBJ2-7	-	TGTGCCAGCAGCTTAGGTCTCGACAGGTCCTACTACGAGCAGTACTTC	CASSLGLDRSYYEQYF
few	TRBV12-3/TRBV12-4	TRBJ2-3	TRBD1	TGTGCCAGCCAGGGGGCCAATACGCAGTATTTT	CASQGANTQYF
few	TRBV7-9	TRBJ1-4	TRBD1	TGTGCCAGCAGCTTGGGGGACAGGGTTGACGAAAAACTGTTTTTT	CASSLGDRVDEKLFF
-	TRBV29-1	TRBJ2-7	-	TGCAGCGTTGAGGGCAGGGCCAACTACGAGCAGTACTTC	CSVEGRANYEQYF
many	TRBV11-2	TRBJ2-5	TRBD2	TGTGCCAGCAGCTTAGTAGGTTTAGGACTAGGATACCAAGAGACCCAGTACTTC	CASSLVGLGLGYQETQYF
-	TRBV18	TRBJ2-1	TRBD2	TGTGCCAGCTCCGGACTAGCCCGACCGTGGGTCTTC	CASSGLARPWVF
few	TRBV10-2	TRBJ1-4	TRBD1	TGCGCCAGTGGGGACAGGGGAGCAACTAATGAAAAACTGTTTTTT	CASGDRGATNEKLFF
-	TRBV6-2/TRBV6-3	TRBJ2-5	TRBD2	TGTGCCAGCAGACCTAGCGGGAATTCCCAAGAGACCCAGTACTTC	CASRPSGNSQETQYF
few	TRBV6-1	TRBJ2-1	-	TGTGCCAGCAGCAGATATGGGGCTACGAGTGAGCAGTTCTTC	CASSRYGATSEQFF
few	TRBV18	TRBJ2-7	-	TGTGCCAGCTCACCAGGAAGTCCTCTGACCCGCTACGAGCAGTACTTC	CASSPGSPLTRYEQYF
many	TRBV6-5	TRBJ2-3	-	TGTGCCAGCAGTTACTCGATTCCGTTCCCAGATACGCAGTATTTT	CASSYSIPFPDTQYF
few	TRBV6-2/TRBV6-3	TRBJ2-5	-	TGTGCCAGCAGTTACTCCATCATGGGACGGAAAGAGACCCAGTACTTC	CASSYSIMGRKETQYF
few	TRBV20-1	TRBJ2-3	-	TGCAGTGCTAGAGATAGGATGTGGGGGCGTATAACAGATACGCAGTATTTT	CSARDRMWGRITDTQYF
many	TRBV6-5	TRBJ1-1	TRBD1	TGTGCCAGCAGTCGACAGGGTGGCACTGAAGCTTTCTTT	CASSRQGGTEAFF
-	TRBV28	TRBJ2-6	-	TGTGCCAGCAGTTCGGCCAGCTTCTCTGGGGCCAACGTCCTGACTTTC	CASSSASFSGANVLTF
-	TRBV7-2	TRBJ2-7	TRBD1	TGTGCCAGCAGCTTAGTAGACAGGGGGACTGGCTACGAGCAGTACTTC	CASSLVDRGTGYEQYF
-	TRBV6-5	TRBJ2-7	-	TGTGCCAGCAGTTACGCCCGCTCATACTTCCCCTACGAGCAGTACTTC	CASSYARSYFPYEQYF
-	TRBV2	TRBJ2-7	-	TGTGCCAGCAGTGACCCTCGGTTCAACTACGAGCAGTACTTC	CASSDPRFNYEQYF
few	TRBV4-3	TRBJ2-1	-	TGCGCCAGCAGCCATAGCGGCTTCTACAATGAGCAGTTCTTC	CASSHSGFYNEQFF
-	TRBV6-5	TRBJ2-1	-	TGTGCCAGCAGTTACTCCGGTGGACAAGGAGGGAATGAGCAGTTCTTC	CASSYSGGQGGNEQFF
once	TRBV11-1	TRBJ2-3	-	TGTGCCAGCAGCTCCCGCAAGGGGAGGCGCCCTAGCACAGATACGCAGTATTTT	CASSSRKGRRPSTDTQYF
once	TRBV20-1	TRBJ2-1	TRBD1	TGCAGTGCTAGAGCTGGACAGGGCCTTTACAATGAGCAGTTCTTC	CSARAGQGLYNEQFF
-	TRBV5-1	TRBJ2-5	-	TGCGCCAGCAGTTGGAGACAGTATCAAGAGACCCAGTACTTC	CASSWRQYQETQYF
few	TRBV4-1	TRBJ2-3	TRBD1	TGCGCCAGCAGCCAAGATCGCTCGACAGGGGGCGTAAGCACAGATACGCAGTATTTT	CASSQDRSTGGVSTDTQYF
few	TRBV10-3	TRBJ2-5	-	TGTGCCATCCAGCTAGCGCCCCAAGAGACCCAGTACTTC	CAIQLAPQETQYF
-	TRBV12-3/TRBV12-4	TRBJ2-2	-	TGTGCCAGCAGGAGGGGGACCGGGGAGCTGTTTTTT	CASRRGTGELFF
-	TRBV24-1	TRBJ2-2	-	TGTGCCACCAGTGATTGGTCCCTGACCACCGGGGAGCTGTTTTTT	CATSDWSLTTGELFF
few	TRBV7-6	TRBJ2-1	-	TGTGCCAGCAGCTTATACCCCATCGGACTCGACAATGAGCAGTTCTTC	CASSLYPIGLDNEQFF
-	TRBV10-2	TRBJ2-2	TRBD2	TGCGCCAGCAGGGCCGGGACTAGCGGGGGGACACGAGGCTTGACCGGGGAGCTGTTTTTT	CASRAGTSGGTRGLTGELFF
-	TRBV11-2	TRBJ2-1	-	TGTGCCAGCAGCCGGACGGTGGGCGGGGAGCAGTTCTTC	CASSRTVGGEQFF
-	TRBV10-3	TRBJ1-2	-	TGTGCCATCAGTACGACGGGCGGGGGCTACACCTTC	CAISTTGGGYTF
-	TRBV20-1	TRBJ2-3	-	TGCAGTGGGGTGGTGGGCCATCCAGATACGCAGTATTTT	CSGVVGHPDTQYF
-	TRBV7-8	TRBJ2-1	TRBD2	TGTGCCAGCTGGACTAGTGGACACAATGAGCAGTTCTTC	CASWTSGHNEQFF
-	TRBV29-1	TRBJ2-4	-	TGCAGCGTCTCCAGTGGCGGGAACATTCAGTACTTC	CSVSSGGNIQYF
-	TRBV7-2	TRBJ1-1	-	TGTGCCAGCAGCTTAAAGGGCCAGAACACTGAAGCTTTCTTT	CASSLKGQNTEAFF
-	TRBV6-5	TRBJ2-7	-	TGTGCCAGCAGTTACCAACGATGGAGCTACAAGCAGTACTTC	CASSYQRWSYKQYF